Following are 21 T cell receptor beta chains from one sample sequenced in a study of blood T cell repertoires in COVID-19. The assay was immunoSEQ multiplex PCR, and TCRdb's table has in-frame clones only and misses some. Among over 90,000 clones listed, about nine tenths were seen once. The sequencing input was peripheral blood. Every receptor here comes from a woman aged 70 to 79 with acute or convalescent COVID-19.

The J gene is TRBJ2-3, the V gene TRBV7-6; TRBD2 agrees at 7 bases. The ends lost 5 bases at V and 2 bases at J; junction bases unmatched: 10. Germline CDR1 is SGHVS and CDR2 is FNYEAQ. The CDR3 is 16 amino acids. In nucleotides, the CDR3 is TGTGCCAGCAGCGCCCGAGGGAGGGGAACCACAGATACGCAGTATTTT. Translating it yields CASSARGRGTTDTQYF.

V is TRBV4-1 and J is TRBJ2-7; D uncertain. This CDR3 contains 13 residues. V gave up 1 base and J gave up 4 bases, with 8 bases separating them. Germline CDR1 and CDR2: MGHRA and YSYEKL. CDR3: CASSQVPGYEQYF. CDR3 DNA: TGCGCCAGCAGCCAAGTTCCGGGTTACGAGCAGTACTTC.

This clone was observed many times. CDR3 in amino acids: CASSLVKGDMAYNEQFF. Here the CDR3 DNA reads TGTGCCAGCAGCTTAGTCAAGGGAGACATGGCCTACAATGAGCAGTTCTTC. The V gene is TRBV7-6, the J gene TRBJ2-1; a possible D gene is TRBD2 (5 bases). The CDR3 has 17 amino acids. V lost 1 base and J 2 bases, leaving 15 bases between the germline ends. The germline V gene has CDR1 SGHVS and CDR2 FNYEAQ.

The rearrangement joins TRBV19 to TRBJ2-3, with D tentatively TRBD2 (5 bases). Germline V gene sequence: CDR1 LNHDA, CDR2 SQIVND (reference sequence). Trimming removed 8 bases at V and 3 bases at J, with 18 bases between. The CDR3 contains 15 residues. The CDR3 here is CASGIPGFQTDTQYF. DNA for the CDR3: TGTGCCAGTGGCATTCCGGGATTCCAGACAGATACGCAGTATTTT.

The CDR3 DNA sequence: TGTGCCAGCAGCCGACTCCGGACTGGGAGCACAGATACGCAGTATTTT. It codes for CASSRLRTGSTDTQYF. This chain uses TRBV6-6 with TRBJ2-3; tentatively, D is TRBD2 (5 bases). V was trimmed by 6 bases and J by 0 bases, leaving 16 bases between them. This CDR3 has 16 amino acids. Looked up from germline, CDR1 is MNHNY and CDR2 is SVGAGI (reference sequence).

The chain is built from TRBV25-1 and TRBJ2-7, with 9 nucleotides matching TRBD1. CDR3 length: 15 residues. The J segment lost 1 base and the V segment lost 5 bases, leaving 6 bases of the junction unmatched. Germline CDR1 and CDR2: MGHDK and SYGVNS. CDR3 loop: CASSPTGGMSYEQYF. The CDR3 DNA reads as TGTGCCAGCAGTCCCACAGGGGGCATGTCCTACGAGCAGTACTTC.

The CDR3 DNA reads TGTGCCAGCAGCCGCTCAGGAAATCAGCCCCAGCATTTT. Translated: CASSRSGNQPQHF. V usage is TRBV7-9 and J usage is TRBJ1-5, with D uncertain. The V gene's germline CDR1 is SEHNR and CDR2 FQNEAQ (reference sequence). Trimming left V 5 bases short and J 4 bases short, with 9 bases between. The CDR3 covers 13 residues.

This clone has only one observation. The V call is TRBV4-1, the J call TRBJ2-3, with TRBD2 matching 7 bases. V was pared by 1 base and J by 2 bases, with 6 bases of the junction left unmatched. The germline gives CDR1 MGHRA, CDR2 YSYEKL. The CDR3 spans 16 residues. Here the CDR3 DNA reads TGCGCCAGCAGCCAAGTTGGCGGGAGTCCCACAGATACGCAGTATTTT. It encodes CASSQVGGSPTDTQYF.

This clone came up once. V gene TRBV7-2 combines with J gene TRBJ1-2, with 7 bases that match TRBD1. This CDR3 comprises 15 residues. Germline CDR1 and CDR2: SGHTA and FQGNSA. The V segment lost 5 bases and the J segment 4 bases; nucleotides outside the gene matches: 10. The CDR3 region is CASSPGQTTFYGYTF. In DNA, the CDR3 is TGTGCCAGCAGCCCGGGACAGACCACTTTCTATGGCTACACCTTC.

This chain joins TRBV27 and TRBJ2-3; 10 bases map to TRBD2. Trimming took 4 bases from V and 3 from J; bases not matched to a gene: 10. The germline gives CDR1 MNHEY, CDR2 SMNVEV (reference sequence). The CDR3 extends over 17 amino acids. The CDR3 nucleotides read TGTGCCAGCAGTTCCAAACCTACTAGCGGGATTACAGATACGCAGTATTTT. Its protein is CASSSKPTSGITDTQYF.

This clone is a singleton in its sample. This chain connects TRBV19 to TRBJ1-4, with 9 bases aligning to TRBD1. In germline, CDR1 is LNHDA, CDR2 SQIVND (reference sequence). The junction had 4 bases not matched to a gene; V was cut back by 4 bases and J by 7 bases. The CDR3 runs to 14 residues. The CDR3 reads CASSTGQGGEKLFF. The CDR3 coding sequence is TGTGCCAGTAGTACGGGACAGGGAGGTGAAAAACTGTTTTTT.

The chain joins TRBV7-2 to TRBJ1-3; D gene unclear. The germline V gene encodes CDR1 SGHTA and CDR2 FQGNSA. V shed 6 bases and J shed 0 bases, with 9 bases lying between them. The CDR3 totals 14 residues. Here the CDR3 reads CASRLMSSGNTIYF. The CDR3 DNA follows: TGTGCCAGCAGACTGATGAGCTCTGGAAACACCATATATTTT.

The J gene is TRBJ2-1, the V gene TRBV24-1; D gene ambiguous. The CDR3 runs to 15 residues. CDR1 is KGHDR and CDR2 is SFDVKD in the germline V gene. The V end lost 6 bases, the J end lost 6 bases, and 17 bases lay between the germline ends. The CDR3 spells CATSQPGEKSNEQFF. For the CDR3, the DNA is TGTGCCACCAGTCAACCCGGAGAAAAGTCCAATGAGCAGTTCTTC.

V is TRBV4-2 and J is TRBJ2-7; 10 positions agree with TRBD2. Germline V gives CDR1 LGHNA, CDR2 YNFKEQ. The CDR3 sequence is 15 residues long. With V trimmed by 0 bases and J by 2 bases, 1 base remained unmatched. The DNA for the CDR3 is TGTGCCAGCAGCCAAGATCTAGCGGGGGCCTACGAGCAGTACTTC. Protein sequence: CASSQDLAGAYEQYF.

CDR3 bases: TGTGCCAGCAGTGCATCCGGGATACCCGAAAAACTGTTTTTT. Encoded protein: CASSASGIPEKLFF. V is TRBV2 and J is TRBJ1-4; D uncertain. V lost 4 bases and J lost 8, with 14 bases in between. Germline V CDR1 and CDR2: SNHLY, FYNNEI. This CDR3 region has 14 residues.

The V gene is TRBV15, the J gene TRBJ2-2; 8 nucleotides match TRBD2. Germline assignment: CDR1 LNHNV and CDR2 YYDKDF (reference sequence). V was clipped by 0 bases and J by 1 base; unmatched bases: 4. This CDR3 has 17 amino acids. For the CDR3, the DNA is TGTGCCACCAGCAGAGATCCCAGCGGGGGGAACACCGGGGAGCTGTTTTTT. It specifies CATSRDPSGGNTGELFF.

Note on this clone: The sample carries other DNA sequences with the same CDR3. V is TRBV3-1 (or the pseudogene TRBV3-2) and J is TRBJ1-5; D remains ambiguous. Trimming took 1 base from V and 2 from J, leaving 3 bases between them. The germline V gene encodes CDR1 LGHDT and CDR2 YNNKEL (reference sequence). This CDR3 has 13 amino acids. CDR3 in amino acids: CASSQGGNQPQHF. The CDR3 nucleotides are TGTGCCAGCAGCCAAGGCGGCAATCAGCCCCAGCATTTT.

The gene calls are TRBV6-1 and TRBJ1-2; TRBD1 aligns across 7 bases. V dropped 3 bases and J dropped 4; count of bases not matched to a gene: 5. Germline loops: CDR1 MNHNS, CDR2 SASEGT. CDR3 length equals 14 residues. CDR3 residues: CASSDRDRLYGYTF. The CDR3 DNA sequence: TGTGCCAGCAGTGACAGGGACAGACTCTATGGCTACACCTTC.

This chain uses TRBV6-2 or TRBV6-3 with TRBJ2-5; D is unresolved. CDR1 MNHEY and CDR2 SVGEGT come from the germline V gene. Trimming pared 5 bases from V and 2 bases from J, leaving 9 bases between. The CDR3 has 13 amino acids. In nucleotides, the CDR3 is TGTGCCAGCAGTATACGGAGACAAGAGACCCAGTACTTC. It encodes CASSIRRQETQYF.

This chain joins TRBV7-9 and TRBJ2-5; a weak D match, TRBD1 (5 bases). This CDR3 spans 14 amino acids. The V and J ends lost 3 bases and 6 bases respectively, with 14 bases between them. In germline, CDR1 is SEHNR, CDR2 FQNEAQ (reference sequence). Written as DNA, the CDR3 is TGTGCCAGCAGCTTGACAGCAGGGTTGAAGACCCAGTACTTC. This translates into CASSLTAGLKTQYF.

This clone was seen a single time. The genes are TRBV14 and TRBJ2-2; 8 bases agree with TRBD2. Germline lookup yields CDR1 SGHDN and CDR2 FVKESK. The length of the CDR3 is 16 residues. V was clipped by 3 bases and J by 4 bases; unmatched bases: 7. The CDR3 is CASSQLRGVGTGELFF. The CDR3 coding sequence is TGTGCCAGCAGCCAGTTGCGGGGGGTTGGCACCGGGGAGCTGTTTTTT.